Listed below are T cell receptor beta chains from one sample, sequenced in a study of T cells after posttransplantation cyclophosphamide. Data came from immunoSEQ multiplex PCR; TCRdb stores just in-frame clones and leaves some out. The table lists about 52,000 clones, 90% to 95% of them singletons, with about 3.1% in the top ten. The material sequenced was PBMCs. The receptor source for this set is a woman in her 30s in good health and a related stem cell transplant donor. The CDR3 runs from the conserved cysteine through the conserved F or W. Each record gives: D gene, clone size, V gene, J gene, CDR3 DNA, CDR3 protein. A D gene is named only where the DNA matches it firmly. Some rows mark clone size as missing; the rest say once, few, many or name a class of expanded clone.

D: TRBD1
size: once
V: TRBV30
J: TRBJ1-2
DNA: TGTGCCTGGGGGAGGACAGGGGGGTTGGTTGGCTACACCTTC
CDR3: CAWGRTGGLVGYTF

D: NA
size: NA
V: TRBV4-3
J: TRBJ1-1
DNA: TGCGCCAGCAGCCAAGATTGGGGCGTCAACACTGAAGCTTTCTTT
CDR3: CASSQDWGVNTEAFF

D: TRBD1
size: NA
V: TRBV5-1
J: TRBJ2-5
DNA: TGCGCCAGCAGCCCACTGGGACAGGGGGGACCGGGGACCCAGTACTTC
CDR3: CASSPLGQGGPGTQYF

D: NA
size: few
V: TRBV18
J: TRBJ2-7
DNA: TGTGCCAGCTCACCTCTTGACCGTGGCGGAGGCTACGAGCAGTACTTC
CDR3: CASSPLDRGGGYEQYF

D: NA
size: NA
V: TRBV18
J: TRBJ1-1
DNA: TGTGCCAGCTCACCGCCAGTCAACACTGAAGCTTTCTTT
CDR3: CASSPPVNTEAFF

D: TRBD1
size: NA
V: TRBV30
J: TRBJ2-2
DNA: TGTGCCTGGAGTATCTCCCGGACAGGGTCGGAGCTGTTTTTT
CDR3: CAWSISRTGSELFF

D: NA
size: NA
V: TRBV7-2
J: TRBJ1-4
DNA: TGTGCCAGCAGCCCAGATCCAACTAATGAAAAACTGTTTTTT
CDR3: CASSPDPTNEKLFF

D: NA
size: few
V: TRBV12-5
J: TRBJ2-3
DNA: TGTGCTAGTGGTTTTCACACCGGACAACCAGATACGCAGTATTTT
CDR3: CASGFHTGQPDTQYF

D: TRBD2
size: NA
V: TRBV9
J: TRBJ2-5
DNA: TGTGCCAGCAGCCCCGACCCGGCTAGCGGGGGCTCCCCAGAGACCCAGTACTTC
CDR3: CASSPDPASGGSPETQYF

D: NA
size: NA
V: TRBV7-9
J: TRBJ2-2
DNA: TGTGCCAGCAGCTTTGCCGGGACAATTCCCGGGGAGCTGTTTTTT
CDR3: CASSFAGTIPGELFF

D: TRBD1
size: NA
V: TRBV19
J: TRBJ1-4
DNA: TGTGCCAGTAGTCCCGGGACAGGGACGGGTAATGAAAAACTGTTTTTT
CDR3: CASSPGTGTGNEKLFF

D: NA
size: NA
V: TRBV7-9
J: TRBJ1-1
DNA: TGTGCCAGCAGCTCCGGGATCCCTCAAGCTTTCTTT
CDR3: CASSSGIPQAFF

D: NA
size: NA
V: TRBV28
J: TRBJ2-1
DNA: TGTGCCAGCAGTTTACCCCCAGGGGTAGTTGAGCAGTTCTTC
CDR3: CASSLPPGVVEQFF

D: TRBD2
size: NA
V: TRBV5-6
J: TRBJ2-1
DNA: TGTGCCAGCAGCCGGACTAGCGGGGGGGCCGGGTCTGAGCAGTTCTTC
CDR3: CASSRTSGGAGSEQFF

D: NA
size: NA
V: TRBV5-4
J: TRBJ2-7
DNA: TGTGCCAGCAGCTTGGGGTTTTCGGGGGTCTCCTACGAGCAGTACTTC
CDR3: CASSLGFSGVSYEQYF

D: NA
size: NA
V: TRBV19
J: TRBJ1-2
DNA: TGTGCCAGTAGTGCGACAGAAGGACAGCGAGGCTATGGCTACACCTTC
CDR3: CASSATEGQRGYGYTF

D: NA
size: NA
V: TRBV5-1
J: TRBJ1-4
DNA: TGCGCCAGCAGCTTGCGGACAGAAGGGGAAAAACTGTTTTTT
CDR3: CASSLRTEGEKLFF

D: NA
size: NA
V: TRBV19
J: TRBJ1-1
DNA: TGTGCCAGTAGTATAGGAACCGGGAGACACACTGAAGCTTTCTTT
CDR3: CASSIGTGRHTEAFF

D: NA
size: NA
V: TRBV9
J: TRBJ1-1
DNA: TGTGCCAGCAGCGGAGAGGAGGGGGGAGGGGGACCTGAAGCTTTCTTT
CDR3: CASSGEEGGGGPEAFF

D: TRBD1
size: NA
V: TRBV5-8
J: TRBJ2-1
DNA: TGTGCCAGCAGCCTTGGCGGGACAGGGGCCTACAATGAGCAGTTCTTC
CDR3: CASSLGGTGAYNEQFF

D: TRBD1
size: NA
V: TRBV7-9
J: TRBJ2-1
DNA: TGTGCCAGCAGCTTAGCGGGCGGGACAGGGGGCAATGAGCAGTTCTTC
CDR3: CASSLAGGTGGNEQFF

D: NA
size: NA
V: TRBV2
J: TRBJ2-7
DNA: TGTGCCAGCAGTGTTGGCCAGGTTTACGAGCAGTACTTC
CDR3: CASSVGQVYEQYF

D: NA
size: NA
V: TRBV9
J: TRBJ1-1
DNA: TGTGCCAGCAGCGTAGCCCAAGGGAGGCACACTGAAGCTTTCTTT
CDR3: CASSVAQGRHTEAFF

D: TRBD1
size: NA
V: TRBV7-8
J: TRBJ1-2
DNA: TGTGCCAGCGGAAAGTCAGGGGGCTATGGCTACACCTTC
CDR3: CASGKSGGYGYTF

D: NA
size: NA
V: TRBV11-3
J: TRBJ1-1
DNA: TGTGCCAGCAGCTTAGACGGAGGGAACACTGAAGCTTTCTTT
CDR3: CASSLDGGNTEAFF

D: NA
size: NA
V: TRBV13
J: TRBJ1-2
DNA: TGTGCCAGCAGCTTAACAGGGAGTGGCTACACCTTC
CDR3: CASSLTGSGYTF

D: TRBD2
size: NA
V: TRBV29-1
J: TRBJ2-5
DNA: TGCAGCGTGGCCCCTCTAGCGGGGGGCCCCCCCGGGACCCAGTACTTC
CDR3: CSVAPLAGGPPGTQYF

D: TRBD1
size: NA
V: TRBV6-1
J: TRBJ1-6
DNA: TGTGCCAGCAGTGAAGCCGTCGGACAGGGGTATTCACCCCTCCACTTT
CDR3: CASSEAVGQGYSPLHF

D: NA
size: NA
V: TRBV5-4
J: TRBJ2-5
DNA: TGTGCCAGCAGCTTCGGGGGTCAAGAGACCCAGTACTTC
CDR3: CASSFGGQETQYF

D: NA
size: NA
V: TRBV19
J: TRBJ1-3
DNA: TGTGCCAGTCGACGTCAGCCCTATACCTCCAAGGGGACCATATATTTT
CDR3: CASRRQPYTSKGTIYF

D: NA
size: NA
V: TRBV7-9
J: TRBJ2-2
DNA: TGTGCCAGCAGCTTATTTCGCGCGAACACCGGGGAGCTGTTTTTT
CDR3: CASSLFRANTGELFF